One and the same sample provided the 23 T cell receptor beta chains below, sequenced in a study of cytomegalovirus exposure and HLA in healthy donors. PCR was performed using 60 Vbeta and 13 Jbeta primers. Using immunoSEQ multiplex PCR, the repertoire was profiled, and TCRdb retains in-frame clones only, with some absent. The sample yields roughly 150,000 clones, approximately 68% seen once. Sequencing was performed on PBMCs. All receptors come from a middle-aged man in good health and CMV-seronegative.

The rearrangement joins TRBV25-1 to TRBJ2-7; 11 bases map to TRBD1. This CDR3 contains 14 residues. The ends lost 5 bases at V and 6 bases at J; junction bases unmatched: 6. The germline V gene has CDR1 MGHDK and CDR2 SYGVNS. CDR3 region: CASSRSGQGGEQYF. CDR3 bases: TGTGCCAGCAGTAGATCGGGACAGGGGGGCGAGCAGTACTTC.

CDR3 protein: CASKGLAANQETQYF. The CDR3 bases are TGTGCCAGCAAGGGACTAGCGGCCAATCAAGAGACCCAGTACTTC. The chain couples TRBV27 to TRBJ2-5, with TRBD2 matching 11 bases. CDR3 length: 15 residues. Unmatched junction bases numbered 6, after V lost 7 bases and J lost 2 bases. Germline V gene sequence: CDR1 MNHEY, CDR2 SMNVEV (reference sequence).

Concerning this clone itself: Compared with germline, one end of the junction differs, possibly owing to a read error. The rearrangement uses TRBV6-5 and TRBJ1-6, with TRBD1 matching 10 bases. Germline V gene data show CDR1 as MNHEY and CDR2 as SVGAGI. The length of the CDR3 is 12 residues. This CDR3 reads CASSYDRGPLNF. DNA of the CDR3: TGTGCCAGCAGTTACGACAGGGGGCCCCTCAACTTT.

The chain joins TRBV5-4 to TRBJ1-1; perhaps TRBD1 as D (5 bases). The germline V gene has CDR1 SGHNT and CDR2 YYREEE (reference sequence). The CDR3 contains 15 residues. Trimming removed 3 bases at V and 8 bases at J, with 20 bases between. The CDR3 nucleotides are TGTGCCAGCAGCTCATCACTGTGGGGAGGGGAGGAAGCTTTCTTT. Its translation: CASSSSLWGGEEAFF.

The chain has TRBV5-1 and TRBJ2-5, with D unresolved. Per germline, CDR1 SGHRS and CDR2 YFSETQ. V was clipped by 0 bases and J by 2 bases, with 8 bases between them. This CDR3 is 14 amino acids long. The CDR3 sequence is CASSLVVQQETQYF. As DNA, the CDR3 is TGCGCCAGCAGCTTGGTCGTCCAGCAAGAGACCCAGTACTTC.

The rearrangement joins TRBV10-3 to TRBJ1-4, with no clear D. Per the germline V gene, CDR1 is ENHRY and CDR2 is SYGVKD. The V gene lost 9 bases and the J gene lost 0 bases, with 14 bases spanning the gap. The CDR3 extends over 15 amino acids. DNA of the CDR3: TGTGCCATATCCGAGGGCTTTGCAACTAATGAAAAACTGTTTTTT. This translates into CAISEGFATNEKLFF.

The V call is TRBV6-5, the J call TRBJ1-1; D gene unclear. The V gene's germline CDR1 is MNHEY and CDR2 SVGAGI. The CDR3 spans 11 residues. The V gene lost 4 bases and the J gene lost 6 bases, with 6 bases spanning the gap. Written as DNA, the CDR3 is TGTGCCAGCAGTTCAGTATCTGAAGCTTTCTTT. Translation: CASSSVSEAFF.

This clone was found once. V gene TRBV6-5 combines with J gene TRBJ1-1, with 7 bases matching TRBD1. V was pared by 6 bases and J by 6 bases, with 4 bases of the junction left unmatched. The CDR3 totals 12 residues. Germline assignment: CDR1 MNHEY and CDR2 SVGAGI. The CDR3 sequence is CASSRGLAEAFF. The DNA for the CDR3 is TGTGCCAGCAGCAGGGGGTTAGCTGAAGCTTTCTTT.

The chain has TRBV5-1 and TRBJ2-7; TRBD2 matches at 10 bases. V gave up 4 bases and J gave up 2 bases; unmatched junction bases: 6. The CDR3 sequence is 15 residues long. Germline V gene data show CDR1 as SGHRS and CDR2 as YFSETQ. Here the CDR3 reads CASSNSGGLAYEQYF. Written as DNA, the CDR3 is TGCGCCAGCAGCAATAGCGGGGGGTTAGCCTACGAGCAGTACTTC. The variable domain in full, completed from reference TRBV5-1 and TRBJ2-7, reads KAGVTQTPRYLIKTRGQQVTLSCSPISGHRSVSWYQQTPGQGLQFLFEYFSETQRNKGNFPGRFSGRQFSNSRSEMNVSTLELGDSALYLCASSNSGGLAYEQYFGPGTRLTVT.

In this sample, this clone turned up once. This chain joins TRBV28 and TRBJ1-2, with no clear D. The CDR3 sequence is 14 residues long. Germline loops: CDR1 MDHEN, CDR2 SYDVKM. The V end lost 2 bases, the J end lost 0 bases, and 7 bases lay between the germline ends. CDR3 bases: TGTGCCAGCAGTTTAGTCGGGACTAACTATGGCTACACCTTC. Residues: CASSLVGTNYGYTF.

The genes are TRBV5-1 and TRBJ2-1; D gene unclear. Germline assignment: CDR1 SGHRS and CDR2 YFSETQ. The CDR3 length is 13 residues. With 7 bases removed from V and 6 bases from J, the gap between germline ends came to 14 bases. CDR3 nucleotides: TGCGCCAGCCGGCGGTCCAGCCTCAATGAGCAGTTCTTC. Its translation is CASRRSSLNEQFF.

The genes are TRBV28 and TRBJ2-7; TRBD1 agrees at 8 bases. Trimming cost V 9 bases and J 2 bases; bases outside gene matches: 6. Germline-derived CDR1 and CDR2 are MDHEN and SYDVKM. The CDR3 loop spans 13 amino acids. Here the CDR3 reads CASRTGIAYEQYF. In DNA, the CDR3 is TGTGCCAGTCGGACAGGGATCGCCTACGAGCAGTACTTC.

This clone was counted once. This chain connects TRBV5-1 to TRBJ2-3; TRBD2 might be the D (6 bases). Germline lookup yields CDR1 SGHRS and CDR2 YFSETQ. This CDR3 has 16 amino acids. The V end was cut by 4 bases, the J end by 2 bases, with 17 bases between. CDR3 amino acids: CASSPPAGFHTDTQYF. CDR3 DNA sequence: TGCGCCAGCAGCCCCCCGGCGGGGTTCCACACAGATACGCAGTATTTT.

This clone was seen a few times. V usage is TRBV27 and J usage is TRBJ2-1, with D tentatively TRBD2 (6 bases). Germline CDR1 and CDR2: MNHEY and SMNVEV (reference sequence). This CDR3 comprises 16 residues. The V gene lost 7 bases and the J gene lost 0 bases, with 16 bases spanning the gap. CDR3 sequence: CASTPLGGDSYNEQFF. CDR3 bases: TGTGCCAGCACTCCACTTGGCGGGGACTCCTACAATGAGCAGTTCTTC.

The chain uses TRBV10-3 and TRBJ2-5; TRBD1 is a possible D gene (6 bases). The V and J ends lost 2 bases and 0 bases respectively, with 7 bases between them. The CDR3 consists of 14 residues. Germline V gene sequence: CDR1 ENHRY, CDR2 SYGVKD. CDR3 DNA sequence: TGTGCCATCAGTGAGAGGGGGTACCAAGAGACCCAGTACTTC. It yields the protein CAISERGYQETQYF.

The chain uses TRBV15 and TRBJ2-2, with a possible D match to TRBD2 (6 bases). Germline loops: CDR1 LNHNV, CDR2 YYDKDF (reference sequence). The CDR3 totals 16 residues. Trimming removed 2 bases at V and 5 bases at J, with 15 bases between. The CDR3: CATSRYPSVATGELFF. The CDR3 DNA sequence: TGTGCCACCAGCAGATACCCTAGCGTAGCGACCGGGGAGCTGTTTTTT.

The chain recombines TRBV5-1 with TRBJ2-7, with D tentatively TRBD1 (6 bases). This CDR3 is built from 15 residues. The germline V gene has CDR1 SGHRS and CDR2 YFSETQ. The V end was cut by 0 bases, the J end by 3 bases, with 13 bases between. Written as DNA, the CDR3 is TGCGCCAGCAGCTTGGCCGTCCAGGGGAACTACGAGCAGTACTTC. Translated, it gives CASSLAVQGNYEQYF.

This clone was picked up a small number of times. J is TRBJ2-3 and V is TRBV5-4; TRBD1 aligns across 7 bases. Germline CDR1 is SGHNT and CDR2 is YYREEE (reference sequence). There are 15 residues in the CDR3. The J segment lost 0 bases and the V segment lost 3 bases, leaving 4 bases of the junction unmatched. The CDR3 spells CASSSTGRSTDTQYF. The CDR3 DNA sequence: TGTGCCAGCAGCTCGACAGGGAGAAGCACAGATACGCAGTATTTT. The full variable domain, in which reference TRBV5-4 and TRBJ2-3 provide the parts outside the CDR3, is ETGVTQSPTHLIKTRGQQVTLRCSSQSGHNTVSWYQQALGQGPQFIFQYYREEENGRGNFPPRFSGLQFPNYSSELNVNALELDDSALYLCASSSTGRSTDTQYFGPGTRLTVL.

The chain links TRBV28 to TRBJ1-1, with 8 bases aligning to TRBD1. Unmatched junction bases numbered 4, after V lost 6 bases and J lost 1 base. This CDR3 spans 14 amino acids. The germline gives CDR1 MDHEN, CDR2 SYDVKM. DNA of the CDR3: TGTGCCAGCAGACGGACAGGGAAGAACACTGAAGCTTTCTTT. Its translation is CASRRTGKNTEAFF.

The V call is TRBV9, the J call TRBJ2-7, with 7 bases that match TRBD2. There are 14 residues in the CDR3. V gave up 0 bases and J gave up 5 bases; unmatched junction bases: 5. Germline values: CDR1 SGDLS, CDR2 YYNGEE. CDR3: CASSVGGGRNEQYF. CDR3 DNA: TGTGCCAGCAGCGTAGGGGGGGGAAGGAACGAGCAGTACTTC.

CDR3 sequence reads: CASSFGLAGGPDTGELFF. The CDR3 DNA sequence: TGCGCCAGCAGCTTTGGACTAGCGGGGGGGCCCGACACCGGGGAGCTGTTTTTT. The chain links TRBV5-1 to TRBJ2-2; TRBD2 agrees at 15 bases. Germline V lookup: CDR1 SGHRS, CDR2 YFSETQ. The ends lost 2 bases at V and 3 bases at J; junction bases unmatched: 5. The length of the CDR3 is 18 residues.

This chain uses TRBV4-3 with TRBJ2-3; unclear D gene. CDR1 is LGHNA and CDR2 is YSLEER in the germline V gene. V lost 0 bases to trimming and J lost 5 bases, with 12 bases between them. The CDR3 is made up of 15 amino acids. The CDR3 DNA reads TGCGCCAGCAGCCAAGATTACCCGGGTGGAGATACGCAGTATTTT. Encoded protein: CASSQDYPGGDTQYF.

The gene calls are TRBV6-4 and TRBJ2-3; D ambiguous. V was shortened by 3 bases and J by 6 bases, with 10 bases between the two germline ends. Germline V CDR1 and CDR2: MRHNA, SNTAGT. The length of the CDR3 is 13 residues. The CDR3 DNA is TGTGCCAGCAGTGAGGAAGAGGAGGATACGCAGTATTTT. Encoded protein: CASSEEEEDTQYF.